This T cell receptor (beta chain) was recorded in a study of T cells in Graves' hyperthyroidism and ophthalmopathy. TCR beta CDR3 region amplification was performed from RNA transcripts. First-round RT-PCR of the TCR CDR3 relied on the HTBI primer set. TCRdb redid the calling of the multiplex PCR reads with MiXCR, one entry per CDR3 protein. The table records 700,000 to 950,000 distinct CDR3 sequences, approximately 40% of them present only once. Trimming pared 2 bases from V and 6 bases from J, leaving 18 bases between. The CDR3 has 16 residues. Germline loops: CDR1 SGHKS, CDR2 YYEKEE (reference sequence). This clonotype was observed a handful of times.

The source material was blood. The sequence came from a woman aged 40-49 years with Graves' hyperthyroidism. The chain couples TRBV5-5 to TRBJ1-5; tentatively, D is TRBD1 (6 bases). The CDR3 nucleotides read TGTGCCAGCAGCTTTCAGGATCGGACAGTCCCTCAGCCCCAGCATTTT. This codes for CASSFQDRTVPQPQHF.